These 28 T cell receptor beta chains came from one sample sequenced in a study of T-cell reconstitution after alpha-beta-depleted transplantation in children. Researchers prepared the TCRbeta library using unique molecular identifiers, the study reports. From the PCR reads, TCRdb called clonotypes with MiXCR, one entry per CDR3 protein. The table includes about 640,000 distinct CDR3 sequences, 13% detected once. The sequences come from PBMCs, mostly from graft donor cells, collected 360 days after TCRalphabeta/CD19-depleted stem cell transplant. These receptor sequences come from a male patient between 5 and 17 years old who had a stem cell transplant for acute myeloid leukemia, so the T cells may come from the graft donor.

The gene calls are TRBV6-5 and TRBJ2-5; perhaps TRBD2 as D (6 bases). Germline assignment: CDR1 MNHEY and CDR2 SVGAGI. V lost 4 bases and J 5 bases, leaving 14 bases between the germline ends. The CDR3 spans 14 residues. CDR3 loop: CASSFTGDRETQYF. The CDR3, as DNA: TGTGCCAGCAGTTTCACGGGAGACCGGGAGACCCAGTACTTC.

This CDR3 is CSAGRDWRDYTQYF. CDR3 sequence (DNA): TGCAGTGCTGGCCGGGACTGGAGGGATTATACGCAGTATTTT. V is TRBV20-1 and J is TRBJ2-3; D is perhaps TRBD2 (6 bases). V was cut by 5 bases and J by 7 bases, with 19 bases left in between. CDR1 DFQATT and CDR2 SNEGSKA come from the germline V gene (reference sequence). The CDR3 sequence is 14 residues long.

Of note for this clonotype: Sequence at one end of the junction differs from germline and may be a read error. CDR3: CATSQDGVGGPPLTSYEQYF. The CDR3 DNA sequence: TGTGCCACCAGCCAAGATGGAGTGGGAGGGCCCCCTCTCACCTCCTACGAGCAGTACTTC. The gene calls are TRBV3-1 and TRBJ2-7; 7 bases match TRBD2. The germline V gene encodes CDR1 LGHDT and CDR2 YNNKEL (reference sequence). The CDR3 is 20 residues long.

This clonotype appeared a few times. The rearrangement uses TRBV4-3 and TRBJ2-1; 9 positions agree with TRBD1. The ends lost 0 bases at V and 3 bases at J; junction bases unmatched: 6. CDR3 length: 17 amino acids. Germline CDR1 reads LGHNA; CDR2 reads YSLEER. The CDR3 sequence: CASSQDRRTGVYNEQFF. The CDR3 nucleotides read TGCGCCAGCAGCCAAGATCGCAGGACAGGGGTCTACAATGAGCAGTTCTTC.

This clonotype has ten or more counts. The chain has TRBV30 and TRBJ1-2; no reliable D call. The CDR3 runs to 12 residues. Germline V CDR1 and CDR2: GTSNPN, SVGIG (reference sequence). Deletions cut 3 bases from V and 4 bases from J, with 9 bases between. In nucleotides, the CDR3 is TGTGCCTGGAGGGGTATCGGCTATGGCTACACCTTC. As protein: CAWRGIGYGYTF.

This clonotype came up a few times. The V and J genes are TRBV7-9 and TRBJ2-3; 10 bases line up with TRBD2. V was clipped by 10 bases and J by 4 bases; unmatched bases: 17. Germline lookup yields CDR1 SEHNR and CDR2 FQNEAQ (reference sequence). The CDR3 totals 17 residues. CDR3 protein: CATSLGSGRAVADTQYF. In nucleotides, the CDR3 is TGTGCCACCTCCCTCGGAAGCGGGAGGGCCGTAGCAGATACGCAGTATTTT.

The chain links TRBV29-1 to TRBJ2-3, with D tentatively TRBD1 (5 bases). The V gene lost 7 bases and the J gene lost 0 bases, with 11 bases spanning the gap. Per the germline V gene, CDR1 is SQVTM and CDR2 is ANQGSEA. The CDR3 sequence is 13 residues long. The CDR3 bases are TGCAGCGCCAGAAGACAGAGCACAGATACGCAGTATTTT. Translating gives CSARRQSTDTQYF.

This clonotype showed up many times. The V and J genes are TRBV28 and TRBJ2-5; TRBD1 agrees at 8 bases. Unmatched junction bases numbered 6, after V lost 4 bases and J lost 5 bases. The CDR3 is made up of 14 amino acids. CDR1 is MDHEN, CDR2 SYDVKM, per germline. The CDR3 protein is CASSSLGQEETQYF. The CDR3 DNA is TGTGCCAGCAGTTCCCTGGGACAGGAGGAGACCCAGTACTTC.

This chain links TRBV10-3 with TRBJ2-3, with 10 positions matching TRBD2. Trimming took 10 bases from V and 4 from J; bases not matched to a gene: 11. Per the germline V gene, CDR1 is ENHRY and CDR2 is SYGVKD. There are 15 residues in the CDR3. CDR3 bases: TGTGCCACACGAACCGGGACTAGCGCCTCAGATACGCAGTATTTT. As protein: CATRTGTSASDTQYF.

There are many counts of this clonotype. V gene TRBV12-3 or TRBV12-4 combines with J gene TRBJ2-1; TRBD2 matches 9 bases. V was clipped by 4 bases and J by 7 bases; unmatched bases: 2. The length of the CDR3 is 13 residues. CDR3 loop: CASSSLAGNEQFF. The CDR3 DNA sequence: TGTGCCAGCAGTTCTCTAGCGGGAAATGAGCAGTTCTTC.

This sequence joins TRBV6-2 or TRBV6-3 and TRBJ1-5; 8 nucleotides agree with TRBD1. The J segment lost 0 bases and the V segment lost 3 bases, leaving 7 bases of the junction unmatched. Germline V lookup: CDR1 MNHEY, CDR2 SVGEGT. This CDR3 comprises 17 residues. The CDR3 bases are TGTGCCAGCAGTTATGGGACAGGCGTTTATAGCAATCAGCCCCAGCATTTT. Translating gives CASSYGTGVYSNQPQHF.

A single count supports this clonotype. The chain joins TRBV23-1 to TRBJ2-3; 10 bases match TRBD1. TRBV23-1 is annotated as an ORF whose role is uncertain. The CDR3 runs 17 residues. The ends lost 6 bases at V and 2 bases at J; junction bases unmatched: 11. The CDR3 DNA reads as TGCGCCAGCAGGTCCTTCCGGGACAGGGGATCCACAGATACGCAGTATTTT. It encodes CASRSFRDRGSTDTQYF.

This clonotype was seen only a few times. V gene TRBV3-1 combines with J gene TRBJ2-6; D unclear. Per the germline V gene, CDR1 is LGHDT and CDR2 is YNNKEL (reference sequence). V lost 3 bases and J 0 bases, leaving 9 bases between the germline ends. This CDR3 has 16 residues. As DNA, the CDR3 is TGTGCCAGCAGCCATCGGCAGAGCTCTGGGGCCAACGTCCTGACTTTC. As protein: CASSHRQSSGANVLTF.

V gene TRBV7-6 combines with J gene TRBJ2-1; no definite D call. This CDR3 is built from 15 residues. Germline V CDR1 and CDR2: SGHVS, FNYEAQ. V was shortened by 1 base and J by 5 bases, with 12 bases between the two germline ends. CDR3 sequence reads: CASSLVRSPNNEQFF. The CDR3 DNA follows: TGTGCCAGCAGCTTAGTCAGGAGCCCAAACAATGAGCAGTTCTTC.

This clonotype was picked up many times. The rearrangement joins TRBV5-1 to TRBJ2-5; unclear D gene. Trimming pared 2 bases from V and 4 bases from J, leaving 12 bases between. The germline gives CDR1 SGHRS, CDR2 YFSETQ. There are 14 residues in the CDR3. CDR3 DNA sequence: TGCGCCAGCAGCTTAACGGCGGCCGCAGAGACCCAGTACTTC. Amino acid sequence: CASSLTAAAETQYF.

This clonotype was seen more than once but under ten times. V usage is TRBV12-3 or TRBV12-4 and J usage is TRBJ2-1, with 8 bases fitting TRBD2. V lost 4 bases and J lost 0; bases outside the gene matches: 8. The CDR3 sequence is 17 residues long. DNA of the CDR3: TGTGCCAGCAGTTATTCGTTAGCGGGGCTCTCCTACAATGAGCAGTTCTTC. This translates into CASSYSLAGLSYNEQFF.

The chain couples TRBV20-1 to TRBJ2-2; D is unresolved. Per germline, CDR1 DFQATT and CDR2 SNEGSKA (reference sequence). The CDR3 runs to 14 residues. Trimming removed 5 bases at V and 1 base at J, with 11 bases between. The CDR3 region is CSAPPARNTGELFF. The CDR3, as DNA: TGCAGTGCTCCCCCGGCCCGGAACACCGGGGAGCTGTTTTTT.

The chain recombines TRBV3-1 with TRBJ2-7; D tentatively reads TRBD1 or TRBD2 (5 bases each). Trimming left V 0 bases short and J 4 bases short, with 19 bases between. Germline assignment: CDR1 LGHDT and CDR2 YNNKEL (reference sequence). The CDR3 loop spans 17 amino acids. The CDR3 sequence is CASSQETQGIEGYEQYF. Here the CDR3 DNA reads TGTGCCAGCAGCCAAGAGACCCAGGGAATCGAGGGATACGAGCAGTACTTC.

This chain connects TRBV28 to TRBJ2-7; a weak D match, TRBD2 (5 bases). V lost 2 bases and J lost 12, with 14 bases in between. Germline V CDR1 and CDR2: MDHEN, SYDVKM. This CDR3 contains 12 residues. As DNA, the CDR3 is TGTGCCAGCAGTTTAAGTAGGCTAGCTGGGTACTTC. Protein sequence: CASSLSRLAGYF.

The chain recombines TRBV7-2 with TRBJ2-5; no clear D. Germline CDR1 SGHTA, CDR2 FQGNSA. Trimming took 1 base from V and 5 from J, leaving 14 bases between them. There are 15 residues in the CDR3. The CDR3 loop is CASSLVWFLGETQYF. The CDR3 DNA sequence: TGTGCCAGCAGCTTAGTCTGGTTCTTGGGGGAGACCCAGTACTTC.

This chain connects TRBV7-2 to TRBJ1-3; D unresolved. Germline CDR1 reads SGHTA; CDR2 reads FQGNSA. The CDR3 extends over 15 amino acids. Trimming took 7 bases from V and 4 from J, leaving 17 bases between them. The CDR3 nucleotides are TGTGCCAGCACCCTCCAGGCCGACCTCGGAAACACCATATATTTT. Protein sequence: CASTLQADLGNTIYF.

The V call is TRBV6-5, the J call TRBJ2-7, with D possibly being TRBD1 (6 bases). V was cut by 5 bases and J by 3 bases, with 23 bases left in between. The CDR3 runs 17 residues. Germline values: CDR1 MNHEY, CDR2 SVGAGI. Written as DNA, the CDR3 is TGTGCCAGCAGTCTACGAAAAGGGATCGACAGGTTCTACGAGCAGTACTTC. This codes for CASSLRKGIDRFYEQYF.

This clonotype was detected a few times. The chain combines TRBV11-1 with TRBJ2-7, with D perhaps TRBD1 (6 bases). V dropped 5 bases and J dropped 7 bases, with 33 bases sitting between them. There are 19 residues in the CDR3. The germline gives CDR1 SGHAT, CDR2 FQDESV (reference sequence). The CDR3 DNA is TGTGCCAGCAGCCCGGCCGGGCAGGGGAATATAGTTTGGGCGCGAGAGCAGTACTTC. Translating it yields CASSPAGQGNIVWAREQYF.

CDR3 DNA sequence: TGTGCCAGCAGTGATTTCGACGCGGGGCTAGCGGGAGAGGCCGGGGAGCTGTTTTTT. Protein sequence: CASSDFDAGLAGEAGELFF. The V call is TRBV2, the J call TRBJ2-2, with TRBD2 identical over 10 bases. V lost 3 bases, J lost 6 bases, and 16 bases stayed unmatched. Germline CDR1 SNHLY, CDR2 FYNNEI. CDR3 length: 19 amino acids.

The chain carries TRBV24-1 and TRBJ2-7; D may be TRBD2 (6 bases). The CDR3 contains 15 residues. Germline assignment: CDR1 KGHDR and CDR2 SFDVKD. Trimming removed 3 bases from V and 4 bases from J, with 15 bases in between. The CDR3 region is CATSDGPGLRYEQYF. The DNA for the CDR3 is TGTGCCACCAGTGATGGGCCGGGACTCCGATACGAGCAGTACTTC.

The table lists this clonotype with many counts. The rearrangement joins TRBV28 to TRBJ1-6; no clear D. V lost 2 bases, J lost 1 base, and 3 bases lay in between. Germline V CDR1 and CDR2: MDHEN, SYDVKM. The CDR3 runs 14 residues. The DNA for the CDR3 is TGTGCCAGCAGTTTACTTTCCTATAATTCACCCCTCCACTTT. This gives the protein CASSLLSYNSPLHF.

The rearrangement joins TRBV20-1 to TRBJ2-1, with TRBD2 identical over 16 bases. The CDR3 totals 15 residues. CDR1 is DFQATT, CDR2 SNEGSKA, per germline (reference sequence). V dropped 1 base and J dropped 8; count of bases not matched to a gene: 2. The CDR3 coding sequence is TGCAGTGCTAGAGGCGGGACTAGCGGGAGGGATGAGCAGTTCTTC. Its translation: CSARGGTSGRDEQFF.

In this sample, this clonotype turned up a few times. This chain links TRBV12-3 or TRBV12-4 with TRBJ2-1, with 7 positions matching TRBD1. The CDR3 is made up of 14 amino acids. Trimming at V came to 11 bases and at J to 2 bases, leaving 9 bases not matched to a gene. The CDR3 coding sequence is TGTGCCGGACGACAGGGCGACGCCTACAATGAGCAGTTCTTC. It specifies CAGRQGDAYNEQFF.